Listed here is a single TCR beta chain. The data are from a study of blood T cell repertoires in COVID-19. Study background: Researchers got acute and convalescent COVID-19 samples from the United States, Italy and Spain. PBMCs, B-cell-depleted T cells, or T cells provided the cDNA or gDNA that made up the material.

In the original analysis: By means of reference gene primer amplification, nucleated cell counts were estimated. TCRdb's copy holds only in-frame clones and misses some; the assay was immunoSEQ multiplex PCR. V and J calls plus clone size are reproduced from that table; the DNA served to infer D and trimming. The table includes about 180,000 clones, around 82% detected once. This CDR3 contains 15 residues. CDR1 and CDR2 from the germline V gene are SNHLY and FYNNEI. V trimming: 1 base; J trimming: 7 bases; junction bases outside the gene matches: 3. The gene calls are TRBV2 and TRBJ2-1; 11 positions agree with TRBD2. This TCR came from an elderly man with COVID-19, enrolled during active disease. Sequenced sample: peripheral blood. The CDR3 here is CASSEGLAGINEQFF. The CDR3 DNA sequence: TGTGCCAGCAGTGAAGGACTAGCGGGGATTAATGAGCAGTTCTTC.